One and the same sample provided the 19 T cell receptor beta chains below, sequenced in a study of identical twins. Via MiXCR, TCRdb re-called the 5' RACE reads, giving one row per CDR3 protein. The sample holds some 500,000 distinct CDR3 sequences, more than 9% seen once. This sample was also put to use in a study of yellow fever vaccine responses in identical twins.

The source material was PBMCs. The receptors here all came from a young woman in good health.

The chain recombines TRBV5-1 with TRBJ1-6; D is possibly TRBD1 (5 bases). V lost 4 bases to trimming and J lost 5 bases, with 13 bases between them. Looked up from germline, CDR1 is SGHRS and CDR2 is YFSETQ. CDR3 length equals 15 residues. CDR3 sequence (DNA): TGCGCCAGCAGCCTGACAGCCCCACATAATTCACCCCTCCACTTT. Residues: CASSLTAPHNSPLHF.

A few counts support this clonotype. This chain links TRBV19 with TRBJ1-1; the D is unclear. Trimming left V 10 bases short and J 3 bases short, with 18 bases between. Germline assignment: CDR1 LNHDA and CDR2 SQIVND (reference sequence). This CDR3 has 14 residues. CDR3 nucleotides: TGTGCCACCGCCCGAGGATTCGTGTACACTGAAGCTTTCTTT. Translating it yields CATARGFVYTEAFF.

The chain joins TRBV20-1 to TRBJ2-6, with D possibly matching TRBD1 (5 bases). V was shortened by 0 bases and J by 0 bases, with 6 bases between the two germline ends. The length of the CDR3 is 15 residues. Germline V gene data show CDR1 as DFQATT and CDR2 as SNEGSKA (reference sequence). This CDR3 reads CSARDRASGANVLTF. The CDR3 region has the DNA TGCAGTGCTAGAGACAGGGCCTCTGGGGCCAACGTCCTGACTTTC.

The sample holds many counts of this clonotype. J is TRBJ2-7 and V is TRBV28; TRBD2 matches at 8 bases. The germline gives CDR1 MDHEN, CDR2 SYDVKM. The CDR3 loop spans 9 amino acids. J was trimmed by 11 bases and V by 6 bases; bases with no gene match: 0. The CDR3 sequence is CASRAGEYF. The CDR3 region has the DNA TGTGCCAGCAGAGCGGGGGAGTACTTC.

This clonotype was counted many times. The chain joins TRBV6-5 to TRBJ2-7; 7 bases map to TRBD1. V trimming: 2 bases; J trimming: 3 bases; junction bases outside the gene matches: 10. Germline loops: CDR1 MNHEY, CDR2 SVGAGI. This CDR3 contains 16 residues. CDR3 sequence (DNA): TGTGCCAGCAGTTACGCCCGGGACAGAGGGGGCTACGAGCAGTACTTC. The encoded protein is CASSYARDRGGYEQYF.

This clonotype was found many times. This chain links TRBV12-3 or TRBV12-4 with TRBJ2-3, with TRBD2 identical over 13 bases. CDR3 length: 12 amino acids. J gave up 9 bases and V 6 bases, and 0 bases lay outside the gene matches. The CDR3 is CASRGLAGTQYF. CDR3 DNA sequence: TGTGCCAGCAGGGGACTAGCGGGAACGCAGTATTTT.

J is TRBJ2-3 and V is TRBV20-1; D possibly corresponds to TRBD2 (6 bases). Germline CDR1 reads DFQATT; CDR2 reads SNEGSKA (reference sequence). The CDR3 totals 15 residues. Between the trimmed V and J ends, which lost 1 base and 0 bases, there was a span of 11 bases. Here the CDR3 reads CSARAAGPSTDTQYF. The DNA of the CDR3 is TGCAGTGCTAGAGCAGCGGGCCCCAGCACAGATACGCAGTATTTT.

This clonotype came up many times. V gene TRBV27 combines with J gene TRBJ2-1; no definite D call. Germline-derived CDR1 and CDR2 are MNHEY and SMNVEV (reference sequence). This CDR3 contains 11 residues. V was clipped by 5 bases and J by 6 bases, with 5 bases between them. The DNA for the CDR3 is TGTGCCAGCAGTGAATTCAATGAGCAGTTCTTC. Amino acids: CASSEFNEQFF.

The chain is built from TRBV5-6 and TRBJ2-1; 7 bases agree with TRBD2. V lost 5 bases and J lost 4; bases outside the gene matches: 21. In germline, CDR1 is SGHDT, CDR2 YYEEEE. The CDR3 runs 19 residues. CDR3 sequence: CASSPGGGFAGVLYNEQFF. DNA for the CDR3: TGTGCCAGCAGTCCGGGTGGTGGATTTGCGGGAGTTCTTTACAATGAGCAGTTCTTC.

This clonotype has only a few counts. The V call is TRBV6-5, the J call TRBJ2-7; the D gene is possibly TRBD1 (5 bases). The CDR3 sequence is 15 residues long. Looked up from germline, CDR1 is MNHEY and CDR2 is SVGAGI. The V gene lost 4 bases and the J gene lost 2 bases, with 15 bases spanning the gap. As DNA, the CDR3 is TGTGCCAGCAGTTTCGTAGGGGCGACCCCCTACGAGCAGTACTTC. This codes for CASSFVGATPYEQYF.

This clonotype occurred many times. The chain has TRBV27 and TRBJ1-2, with 8 bases identical to TRBD1. Trimming at V came to 5 bases and at J to 5 bases, leaving 10 bases not matched to a gene. Germline CDR1 and CDR2: MNHEY and SMNVEV (reference sequence). The CDR3 runs to 15 residues. The CDR3 spells CASSRGGTGVYGYTF. The CDR3 nucleotides are TGTGCCAGCAGTCGCGGCGGGACAGGCGTTTATGGCTACACCTTC.

This clonotype was seen only once. This chain links TRBV12-5 with TRBJ2-1, with D tentatively TRBD2 (6 bases). The V and J ends lost 4 bases and 0 bases respectively, with 13 bases between them. Per germline, CDR1 LGHNT and CDR2 FRNRAP. CDR3 length: 16 residues. The CDR3 loop is CASGSGRRGSYNEQFF. The CDR3 DNA reads TGTGCTAGTGGTTCCGGAAGGCGGGGCTCCTACAATGAGCAGTTCTTC.

This clonotype was seen more than once but under ten times. CDR3 coding DNA: TGTGCCAGCAGCTTCGGACAGGGGATAAATACCGGGGAGCTGTTTTTT. Amino acids: CASSFGQGINTGELFF. The rearrangement joins TRBV7-3 to TRBJ2-2, with 9 bases lining up with TRBD1. Germline CDR1 SGHTA, CDR2 FQGTGA. The CDR3 runs to 16 residues. V was clipped by 3 bases and J by 5 bases; unmatched bases: 7.

This clonotype has a count of ten or more. The V call is TRBV25-1, the J call TRBJ2-5, with D maybe TRBD2 (5 bases). The germline gives CDR1 MGHDK, CDR2 SYGVNS. The V end lost 8 bases, the J end lost 5 bases, and 15 bases lay between the germline ends. The CDR3 length is 13 residues. In nucleotides, the CDR3 is TGTGCCAGCTCCATCCGGGGTGGGGAGACCCAGTACTTC. It yields the protein CASSIRGGETQYF. Together with reference TRBV25-1 and TRBJ2-5, the CDR3 gives the full variable domain: EADIYQTPRYLVIGTGKKITLECSQTMGHDKMYWYQQDPGMELHLIHYSYGVNSTEKGDLSSESTVSRIRTEHFPLTLESARPSHTSQYLCASSIRGGETQYFGPGTRLLVL.

This clonotype was counted many times. The chain has TRBV20-1 and TRBJ2-7, with 11 bases lining up with TRBD2. The ends lost 3 bases at V and 3 bases at J; junction bases unmatched: 4. Germline V gene lookup returns CDR1 DFQATT and CDR2 SNEGSKA (reference sequence). The CDR3 runs to 14 residues. CDR3 sequence: CSARGLAVNYEQYF. The CDR3 nucleotides read TGCAGTGCTAGGGGACTAGCGGTTAACTACGAGCAGTACTTC.

This chain links TRBV19 with TRBJ1-1; 10 bases align to TRBD1. This CDR3 is built from 15 residues. With V trimmed by 1 base and J by 6 bases, 5 bases remained unmatched. Germline values: CDR1 LNHDA, CDR2 SQIVND (reference sequence). CDR3 nucleotides: TGTGCCAGTAGTATAGCCAGGGACAGGGGCGCTGAAGCTTTCTTT. Translating it yields CASSIARDRGAEAFF.

CDR3 coding DNA: TGTGCCAGCAGTGAATTAGGCAGGGGCTCCTACGAGCAGTACTTC. Translated, it gives CASSELGRGSYEQYF. The V call is TRBV2, the J call TRBJ2-7; possibly TRBD1 for D (6 bases). The CDR3 spans 15 residues. The V gene's germline CDR1 is SNHLY and CDR2 FYNNEI. Trimming cost V 2 bases and J 0 bases, with 11 bases left between them.

This chain joins TRBV4-1 and TRBJ1-2; the D gene is possibly TRBD1 (6 bases). The length of the CDR3 is 13 residues. Trimming took off 1 base at V and 4 bases at J, with 7 bases between the two ends. Per germline, CDR1 MGHRA and CDR2 YSYEKL. CDR3 residues: CASSQVGGYGYTF. In DNA form, the CDR3 reads TGCGCCAGCAGCCAAGTAGGGGGCTATGGCTACACCTTC.

This clonotype was recorded at least ten times. The chain is built from TRBV4-3 and TRBJ2-7; D is ambiguous. V was clipped by 0 bases and J by 4 bases, with 10 bases between them. Per germline, CDR1 LGHNA and CDR2 YSLEER. The CDR3 contains 14 residues. CDR3 sequence (DNA): TGCGCCAGCAGCCAAGAGGCACAAAGGTACGAGCAGTACTTC. Residues: CASSQEAQRYEQYF.